This T cell receptor beta chain was captured by sequencing in a study of blood T cell repertoires in COVID-19. Study details: The analysed material was cDNA or gDNA that came from T cells, B-cell-depleted T cells, or PBMCs.

Seattle patient enrollment occurred during active infection, with longitudinal follow-up thereafter. Under the authors' procedure: Using reference gene primer amplification, nucleated cell counts were estimated. This table comes from immunoSEQ multiplex PCR, and its TCRdb copy is limited to in-frame clones, with some not included. Clone size and V and J calls were adopted from that table, with D and trimming inferred from the DNA. The data show around 200,000 clones, roughly 84% seen once. The CDR3 covers 20 residues. The junction had 17 bases not matched to a gene; V was cut back by 0 bases and J by 9 bases. CDR1 is SGHTA and CDR2 is FQGNSA in the germline V gene.

The sequence was collected from a person aged 70 to 85 with COVID-19, enrolled during active disease. The chain recombines TRBV7-2 with TRBJ2-1; 13 bases line up with TRBD2. Material: peripheral blood. CDR3 sequence reads: CASSLALWSVTSGGAVEQFF. The DNA of the CDR3 is TGTGCCAGCAGCTTAGCCCTCTGGTCGGTTACTAGCGGGGGGGCGGTTGAGCAGTTCTTC.